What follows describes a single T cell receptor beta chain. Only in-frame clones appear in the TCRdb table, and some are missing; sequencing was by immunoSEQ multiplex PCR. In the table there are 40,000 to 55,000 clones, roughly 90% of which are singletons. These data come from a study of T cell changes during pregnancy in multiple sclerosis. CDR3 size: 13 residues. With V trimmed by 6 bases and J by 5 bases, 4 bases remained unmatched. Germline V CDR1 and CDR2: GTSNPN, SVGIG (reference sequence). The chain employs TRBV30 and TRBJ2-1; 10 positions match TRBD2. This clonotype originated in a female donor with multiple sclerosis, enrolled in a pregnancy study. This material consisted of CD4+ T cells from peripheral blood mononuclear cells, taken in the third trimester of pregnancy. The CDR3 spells CACLAGGNNEQFF. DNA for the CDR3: TGTGCCTGTTTAGCGGGAGGTAACAATGAGCAGTTCTTC.